This T cell receptor (beta chain) was identified during a study of T cells in women clearing cervical HPV infection (dated 2018 in TCRdb). About the study as a whole: Cases were 25 women with histologically confirmed HPV16-related CIN3 or worse, including a couple of invasive cancers. Because only a few women had HLA typing data, the possibility that HLA type acted as a confounder could not be ruled out. Quality controls consisted of five blinded duplicates per group, for a total of roughly 60 samples made up of around 50 participants and ten or so replicates. In the parent cohort, 9,500 to 13,000 women aged 18 or older were enrolled in Guanacaste, Costa Rica, during about 1992 to 1994 and then followed for around seven years. Controls were approximately 25 women whose single incident HPV16 infection cleared within 12 months without precancer or cancer developing. For cases, the median interval between lesion detection and blood sampling was about 140 days, with an interquartile range of roughly 90 to 230 days. Cases were matched to controls by age within five years and by the year the sample was collected. A median age of approximately 31 years was observed in cases versus approximately 40 in controls, and no significant differences in baseline characteristics were found. Blood from cases was collected at the visit at which the lesion was first identified, whereas blood from controls was collected once infection was no longer detected. Nested within Costa Rica's Guanacaste HPV Natural History Study, an exploratory proof-of-principle case-control study compared TCR repertoires across cervical HPV16 outcomes. The study at large found these results: Cases were distinguished from controls with an estimated AUC of approximately 0.8 by random forest classifiers combining richness and V gene abundances. Whether associations preceded infection or resulted from infection could not be shown with the cross-sectional design, and effector/memory subsets and HPV-specific T cells were not isolated. Lower TRBV6-7 relative abundance was observed in cases than in controls (approximately 0.1% versus 0.16%; Bonferroni P = 0.0008). Because T-cell numbers per sample were unknown, differences in richness could reflect varying T-cell content rather than repertoire biology. CIN3+ cases had significantly higher TCR repertoire richness than controls across sequencing depths, but evenness did not differ between the groups.

The germline V gene supplies CDR1 SGDLS and CDR2 YYNGEE. From the cysteine through the phenylalanine, the CDR3 covers 15 amino acids. Only the CDR3 bases that were read are kept: 36 of them, in frame from base 1. V loses 4 bases, J loses 2 bases, and the germline ends lie 16 bases apart. Every participant had a single incident cervical HPV16 infection, and women with prevalent HPV16 infections were excluded. Cervical HPV DNA was detected by MY09/MY11 PCR, and genotyping was performed by dot-blot hybridization. Around 15 mL of heparinized blood were centrifuged, and the buffy coat was split into aliquots, frozen at -30 degrees C, and then kept at -80 degrees C. QIAGEN kits were used to extract genomic DNA from buffy coat specimens. Turning to this clone: Its antigen remains undetermined. The DNA ends 3 residues before the CDR3 does, and the rest of the CDR3 is filled in from the germline J gene. This sample includes further DNA sequences coding for the same CDR3.

TCR beta CDR3 regions were amplified by multiplex PCR from an average of around 1,200 ng genomic DNA per sample using the immunoSEQ assay. Primer bias was corrected in the assay by using a complete synthetic TCR repertoire to establish an amplification baseline. The amplicons were sequenced using the Illumina platform. Turning to the authors' computational methods: Sequences were error-corrected by clustering with frequency ratios and a modified nearest-neighbor algorithm and were then analyzed in the immunoSEQ Analyzer with IMGT gene definitions. TCR richness and evenness were averaged over 20 rarefaction repeats at each rarefaction depth, excluding samples with fewer sequences than the depth. V, D and J gene relative abundances were compared between groups with Wilcoxon rank sum tests, applying FDR correction. An intraclass correlation of about 96% for TCR richness and an average of about 82% across 66 gene segments were obtained from the blinded duplicates. Here the immuneACCESS table is served through TCRdb, limited to in-frame sequences with V and J called. Missing clones are a known gap in these copies; in checked studies unresolved V genes cover under half, and the rest lacks a known reason. That table furnishes V, J and clone size, whereas the DNA furnished D and trimming. This specimen's table enumerates approximately 44,000 clones. Clones ranked in the top ten supply 7.6% of the sample.

Source material: blood buffy coat. The rearranged segments are TRBV9 and TRBJ2-7; the D gene is possibly TRBD1, with 5 bases matching. This receptor was obtained from a woman between 18 and 70 years old with a cervical HPV16 infection that either progressed to CIN3+ or cleared (not recorded which). The CDR3 protein: CASSTQDSRTYEQYF. The part of the CDR3 DNA that was read is TGTGCCAGCAGCACCCAAGACAGCAGGACCTACGAG.